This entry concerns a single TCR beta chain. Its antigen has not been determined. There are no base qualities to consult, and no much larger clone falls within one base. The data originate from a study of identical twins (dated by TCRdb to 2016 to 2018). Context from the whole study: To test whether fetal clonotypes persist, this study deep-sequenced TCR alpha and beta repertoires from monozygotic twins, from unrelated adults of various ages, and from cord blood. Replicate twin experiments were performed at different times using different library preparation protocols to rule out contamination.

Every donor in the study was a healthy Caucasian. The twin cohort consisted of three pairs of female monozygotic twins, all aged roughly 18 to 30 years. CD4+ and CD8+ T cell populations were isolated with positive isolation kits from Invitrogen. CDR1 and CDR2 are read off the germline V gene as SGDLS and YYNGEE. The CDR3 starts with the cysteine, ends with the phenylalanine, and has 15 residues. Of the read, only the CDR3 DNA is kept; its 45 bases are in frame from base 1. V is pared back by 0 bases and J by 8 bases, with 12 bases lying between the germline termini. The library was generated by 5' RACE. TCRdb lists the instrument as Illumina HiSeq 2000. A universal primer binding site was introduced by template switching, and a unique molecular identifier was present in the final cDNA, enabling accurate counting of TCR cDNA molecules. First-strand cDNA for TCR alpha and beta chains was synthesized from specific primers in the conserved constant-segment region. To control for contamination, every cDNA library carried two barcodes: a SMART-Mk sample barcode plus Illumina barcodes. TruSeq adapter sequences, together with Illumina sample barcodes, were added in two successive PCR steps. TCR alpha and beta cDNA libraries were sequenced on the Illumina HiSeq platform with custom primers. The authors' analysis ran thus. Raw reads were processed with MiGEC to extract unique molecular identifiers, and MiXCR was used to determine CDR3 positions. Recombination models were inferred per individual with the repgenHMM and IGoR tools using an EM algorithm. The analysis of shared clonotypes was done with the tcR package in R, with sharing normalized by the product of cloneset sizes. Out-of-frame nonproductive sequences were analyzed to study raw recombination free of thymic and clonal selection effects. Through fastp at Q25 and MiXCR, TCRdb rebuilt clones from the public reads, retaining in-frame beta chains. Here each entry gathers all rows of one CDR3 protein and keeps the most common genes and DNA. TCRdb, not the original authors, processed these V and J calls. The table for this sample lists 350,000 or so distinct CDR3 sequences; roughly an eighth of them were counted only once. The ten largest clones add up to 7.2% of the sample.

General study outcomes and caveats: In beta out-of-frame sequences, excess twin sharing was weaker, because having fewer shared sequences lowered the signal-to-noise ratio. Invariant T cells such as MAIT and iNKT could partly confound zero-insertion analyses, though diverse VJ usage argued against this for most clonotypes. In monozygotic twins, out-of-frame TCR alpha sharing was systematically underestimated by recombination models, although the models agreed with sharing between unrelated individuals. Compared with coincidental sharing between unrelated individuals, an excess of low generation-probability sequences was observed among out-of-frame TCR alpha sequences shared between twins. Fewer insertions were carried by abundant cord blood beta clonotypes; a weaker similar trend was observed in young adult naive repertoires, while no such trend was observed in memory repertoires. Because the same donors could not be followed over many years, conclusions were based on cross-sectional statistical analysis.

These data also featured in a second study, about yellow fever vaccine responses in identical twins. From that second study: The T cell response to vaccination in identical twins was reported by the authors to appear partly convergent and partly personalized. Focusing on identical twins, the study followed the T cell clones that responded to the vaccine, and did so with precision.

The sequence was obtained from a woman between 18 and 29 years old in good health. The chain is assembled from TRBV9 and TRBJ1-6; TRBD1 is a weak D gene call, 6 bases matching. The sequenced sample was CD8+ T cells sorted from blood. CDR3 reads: CASSVAGGRDSPLHF. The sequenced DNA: TGTGCCAGCAGCGTAGCTGGGGGCCGAGATTCACCCCTCCACTTT.